What follows describes a single T cell receptor (beta chain). Its cognate antigen is unknown. This entry is derived from a study of cytomegalovirus exposure and HLA in healthy donors. Study results and limitations: As a later analysis revealed, most CMV-associated TCR beta chains appeared HLA-restricted. It was confirmed in vitro that a few of the CMV-associated chains were specific for CMV antigens.

A multiplex PCR was run with 60 Vbeta primers and 13 Jbeta primers. Generated by immunoSEQ multiplex PCR, the TCRdb table keeps only in-frame clones and is missing some. Among approximately 160,000 clones listed, 65% to 85% were seen once. The clonotype comes from a woman aged 40 to 50 in good health and CMV-seropositive. Source material: PBMCs.

The CDR3 DNA reads as TGTGCCAGTAGTGAGACTAGCGCAAACTCCTACAATGAGCAGTTCTTC. The encoded protein is CASSETSANSYNEQFF. V and J are TRBV19 and TRBJ2-1, with 8 bases aligning to TRBD2. Germline CDR1 reads LNHDA; CDR2 reads SQIVND (reference sequence). Trimming took 5 bases from V and 0 from J; bases not matched to a gene: 6. The CDR3 sequence is 16 residues long.